The rows below give T cell receptor beta chains drawn from one sample of a study of blood T cell repertoires in COVID-19. TCRdb's table, derived via immunoSEQ multiplex PCR, lists solely in-frame clones and lacks some. Among 150,000 to 200,000 clones listed, over 85% were seen once. The material sequenced was peripheral blood. These receptors all come from a woman in her 50s with acute or convalescent COVID-19. Both conserved end residues are part of each CDR3. A D gene is named only where the DNA matches it firmly. Expanded clones get a size class; other rows say once, few or many, or leave the size out.

>-|13|TRBJ2-3|TRBV14|-
CASSQVSSDTQYF
TGTGCCAGCAGCCAAGTTAGCTCCGATACGCAGTATTTT
>-|13|TRBJ1-2|TRBV14|-
CASSQVTSGGYTF
TGTGCCAGCAGCCAAGTTACCAGCGGGGGCTACACCTTC
>-|14|TRBJ2-5|TRBV30|-
CAWSAGAPAETQYF
TGTGCCTGGAGTGCAGGGGCCCCCGCGGAGACCCAGTACTTC
>-|16|TRBJ2-7|TRBV7-8|TRBD2
CASSLGASGRTYEQYF
TGTGCCAGCAGCTTAGGCGCTAGCGGGAGAACCTACGAGCAGTACTTC
>-|15|TRBJ1-1|TRBV9|-
CASSPREGKYTEAFF
TGTGCCAGCAGCCCGAGGGAGGGGAAATACACTGAAGCTTTCTTT
>-|19|TRBJ1-2|TRBV7-8|-
CASSPKRGTQSITNYGYTF
TGTGCCAGCAGCCCGAAGCGGGGGACTCAGTCGATTACTAACTATGGCTACACCTTC
>-|14|TRBJ2-1|TRBV27|-
CASSSGVGYNEQFF
TGTGCCAGCAGTTCAGGGGTCGGCTACAATGAGCAGTTCTTC
>-|14|TRBJ2-3|TRBV19|-
CASSIDLSTDTQYF
TGTGCCAGTAGTATAGATCTTAGCACAGATACGCAGTATTTT
>-|13|TRBJ2-2|TRBV27|-
CASSFLSSGELFF
TGTGCCAGCAGTTTTCTGAGTTCCGGGGAGCTGTTTTTT
>-|13|TRBJ1-5|TRBV7-6|-
CASSPRVGQPQHF
TGTGCCAGCAGCCCGAGGGTAGGTCAGCCCCAGCATTTT
>-|14|TRBJ2-1|TRBV30|-
CAWSVSGSYNEQFF
TGTGCCTGGAGTGTTAGCGGCTCCTACAATGAGCAGTTCTTC
>-|13|TRBJ1-1|TRBV7-8|-
CASSLTSYTEAFF
TGTGCCAGCAGCTTAACTTCGTACACTGAAGCTTTCTTT
>-|13|TRBJ1-2|TRBV4-1|-
CASSQTGPGGYTF
TGCGCCAGCAGCCAGACCGGACCGGGAGGCTACACCTTC
>-|14|TRBJ1-4|TRBV5-5|-
CASSLRSTNEKLFF
TGTGCCAGCAGCTTGCGGTCAACTAATGAAAAACTGTTTTTT
>-|17|TRBJ2-2|TRBV24-1|-
CATSDLDPGSNTGELFF
TGTGCCACCAGTGATTTAGACCCGGGGTCGAACACCGGGGAGCTGTTTTTT
>-|14|TRBJ1-4|TRBV4-1|-
CASSPVGGAEKLFF
TGCGCCAGCAGCCCGGTCGGGGGGGCTGAAAAACTGTTTTTT
>-|14|TRBJ2-1|TRBV6-2/TRBV6-3|-
CASSRTTSVNEQFF
TGTGCCAGCAGTCGGACGACTAGTGTCAATGAGCAGTTCTTC
>-|13|TRBJ1-1|TRBV6-1|TRBD1
CASSEGGGGEAFF
TGTGCCAGCAGTGAAGGAGGGGGCGGGGAAGCTTTCTTT
>-|15|TRBJ2-3|TRBV3-1/TRBV3-2|TRBD1
CASSLGTESTDTQYF
TGTGCCAGCAGCCTAGGGACAGAGAGCACAGATACGCAGTATTTT
>few|14|TRBJ2-6|TRBV19|-
CASMRDSGANVLTF
TGTGCCAGTATGAGAGACTCTGGGGCCAACGTCCTGACTTTC
>once|13|TRBJ1-1|TRBV5-1|-
CASSPGWSSEAFF
TGCGCCAGCAGCCCGGGATGGAGCTCTGAAGCTTTCTTT
>few|12|TRBJ1-2|TRBV6-5|TRBD1
CASMGQGYGYTF
TGTGCCAGCATGGGACAGGGTTATGGCTACACCTTC
>-|12|TRBJ1-2|TRBV29-1|-
CSVEPQEAGYTF
TGCAGCGTTGAACCGCAGGAGGCTGGCTACACCTTC
>-|14|TRBJ1-4|TRBV18|-
CASSPSGTPRGLFF
TGTGCCAGCTCACCATCGGGGACTCCACGGGGACTGTTTTTT
>-|16|TRBJ1-1|TRBV19|TRBD1
CASSILTGTGNTEAFF
TGTGCCAGTAGTATCCTGACCGGGACAGGGAACACTGAAGCTTTCTTT
>-|15|TRBJ1-3|TRBV5-6|TRBD1
CASSLEGAPGNTIYF
TGTGCCAGCAGCTTGGAGGGGGCGCCCGGAAACACCATATATTTT
>-|14|TRBJ2-3|TRBV6-5|TRBD2
CASRERGRTDTQYF
TGTGCCAGCAGAGAGCGGGGGCGGACAGATACGCAGTATTTT
>once|13|TRBJ1-1|TRBV7-2|-
CASSLDTNTEAFF
TGTGCCAGCAGCTTGGACACGAACACTGAAGCTTTCTTT
>-|19|TRBJ1-6|TRBV4-1|-
CASSQDRQGMSSYNSPLHF
TGCGCCAGCAGCCAAGATAGGCAGGGGATGAGCTCCTATAATTCACCCCTCCACTTT
>-|12|TRBJ2-7|TRBV2|-
CASNRVGDEQYF
TGTGCCAGCAACAGGGTCGGGGACGAGCAGTACTTC
>once|15|TRBJ1-1|TRBV24-1|-
CATSGGGGGYTEAFF
TGTGCCACCAGTGGGGGCGGGGGTGGTTACACTGAAGCTTTCTTT
>-|14|TRBJ1-5|TRBV3-1/TRBV3-2|-
CASSRHRANQPQHF
TGTGCCAGCAGCCGACACAGGGCTAATCAGCCCCAGCATTTT
>once|16|TRBJ2-7|TRBV19|TRBD2
CASSLGLAGRRSEQYF
TGTGCCAGTAGCCTCGGACTAGCGGGACGGAGGAGCGAGCAGTACTTC
>-|15|TRBJ1-1|TRBV9|-
CASSVGRGGDTEAFF
TGTGCCAGCAGCGTCGGACGGGGAGGGGACACTGAAGCTTTCTTT
>-|15|TRBJ2-2|TRBV2|-
CASSVRRARTGELFF
TGTGCCAGCAGTGTGCGCAGGGCGCGAACCGGGGAGCTGTTTTTT
>-|12|TRBJ2-4|TRBV19|-
CAGRSAKNIQYF
TGTGCCGGGAGATCGGCCAAAAACATTCAGTACTTC